This T cell receptor beta chain was sequenced in a study of cytomegalovirus exposure and HLA in healthy donors. The PCR made use of 60 Vbeta and 13 Jbeta primers. Clones were sequenced by immunoSEQ multiplex PCR, and TCRdb holds only the in-frame ones, with some missing. The sample consists of under 200,000 clones, 80% to 90% of them appearing once. CDR1 is KGHSH, CDR2 LQKENI, per germline. V lost 3 bases, J lost 1 base, and 9 bases lay in between. The CDR3 loop spans 14 amino acids. Study-level results: The classifier was said to identify cytomegalovirus status with high specificity and sensitivity. A few chains linked to CMV were shown in vitro to be specific for CMV antigens.

On this clone: Antigen: not known.

The receptor was isolated from a woman aged 25 to 39 in good health and CMV-seropositive. The chain links TRBV18 to TRBJ2-5; possible D gene TRBD1, 6 bases. The sample comprised PBMCs. The CDR3 nucleotides are TGTGCCAGCTCACCCGACAGGATCCAAGAGACCCAGTACTTC. Residues: CASSPDRIQETQYF.